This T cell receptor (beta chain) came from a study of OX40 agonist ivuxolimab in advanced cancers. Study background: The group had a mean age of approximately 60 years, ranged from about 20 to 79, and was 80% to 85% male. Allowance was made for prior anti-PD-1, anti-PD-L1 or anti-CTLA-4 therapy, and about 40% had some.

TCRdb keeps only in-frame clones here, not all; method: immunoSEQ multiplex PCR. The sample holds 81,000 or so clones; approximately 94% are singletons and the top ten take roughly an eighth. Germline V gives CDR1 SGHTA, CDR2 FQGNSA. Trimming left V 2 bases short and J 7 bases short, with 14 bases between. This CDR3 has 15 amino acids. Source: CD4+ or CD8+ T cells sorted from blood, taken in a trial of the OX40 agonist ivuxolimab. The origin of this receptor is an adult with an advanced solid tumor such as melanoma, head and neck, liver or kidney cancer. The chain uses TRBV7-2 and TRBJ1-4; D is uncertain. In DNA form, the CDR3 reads TGTGCCAGCAGCTTACTCGACTCGATCGGTGAAAAACTGTTTTTT. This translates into CASSLLDSIGEKLFF.